These 7 T cell receptor beta chains originate from one sample sequenced in a study of quantifying T cell responses using KT2 cells. Overall study context: Reverse transcription used primers in the TCR alpha and beta constant regions.

The cDNA 3' end received a ligated oligonucleotide with a UMI. The first PCR ran roughly 4 cycles with an equimolar RC1.1 and RC1.2 beta primer mix. A single record per CDR3 protein comes from TCRdb applying MiXCR to the UMI-ligation and nested PCR reads. This sample has approximately 43,000 distinct CDR3 sequences; 15% to 20% occur once, and the top ten carry roughly 40%. Sequences were obtained from PBMCs spiked with cells of the T cell clone KT2. The source of these receptors is a human donor.

This clonotype was counted ten times or more. The J gene is TRBJ2-7, the V gene TRBV29-1, with a tentative D call TRBD1 (5 bases). V was pared by 2 bases and J by 1 base, with 9 bases between. Germline-derived CDR1 and CDR2 are SQVTM and ANQGSEA. The CDR3 loop spans 13 amino acids. As DNA, the CDR3 is TGCAGCGTTGAAATGCAGGGTTCCTACGAGCAGTACTTC. Translating it yields CSVEMQGSYEQYF.

The chain carries TRBV25-1 and TRBJ1-6, with 7 bases identical to TRBD1. This CDR3 spans 15 amino acids. CDR1 is MGHDK and CDR2 is SYGVNS in the germline V gene. Trimming removed 2 bases from V and 7 bases from J; junction bases left unmatched: 5. The CDR3: CASSERQGFNSPLHF. In DNA, the CDR3 is TGTGCCAGCAGTGAAAGACAGGGCTTCAATTCACCCCTCCACTTT.

The chain couples TRBV29-1 to TRBJ1-1; D not resolved. This CDR3 has 10 amino acids. Germline V gene data show CDR1 as SQVTM and CDR2 as ANQGSEA. V shed 5 bases and J shed 1 base, with 2 bases lying between them. The CDR3 DNA sequence: TGCAGCGTTAAGAACACTGAAGCTTTCTTT. Translating it yields CSVKNTEAFF.

The chain carries TRBV7-9 and TRBJ2-1; 8 positions match TRBD2. V shed 2 bases and J 3 bases; nucleotides not matched to a gene: 6. The CDR3 spans 16 residues. Germline CDR1 is SEHNR and CDR2 is FQNEAQ (reference sequence). The CDR3 protein is CASSLNLAGDYNEQFF. CDR3 DNA: TGTGCCAGCAGCTTAAATCTAGCGGGTGACTACAATGAGCAGTTCTTC.

V gene TRBV20-1 combines with J gene TRBJ1-5; D possibly corresponds to TRBD1 (5 bases). Per the germline V gene, CDR1 is DFQATT and CDR2 is SNEGSKA (reference sequence). V was pared by 0 bases and J by 5 bases, with 8 bases between. This CDR3 contains 13 residues. CDR3 in DNA: TGCAGTGCTAGAGAGTCGGGGGATCAGCCCCAGCATTTT. It yields the protein CSARESGDQPQHF.

This clonotype was seen a few times. V usage is TRBV15 and J usage is TRBJ2-1, with 9 positions matching TRBD2. The germline V gene encodes CDR1 LNHNV and CDR2 YYDKDF (reference sequence). Unmatched junction bases numbered 6, after V lost 0 bases and J lost 0 bases. This CDR3 is built from 18 residues. The CDR3 protein is CATSRDESGRSSYNEQFF. CDR3 bases: TGTGCCACCAGCAGAGATGAGAGCGGGAGGAGCTCCTACAATGAGCAGTTCTTC.

The rearrangement uses TRBV7-9 and TRBJ2-7; TRBD1 might be the D (5 bases). The germline V and J ends were trimmed by 1 base and 6 bases, with 16 bases remaining between them. The CDR3 sequence is 15 residues long. Germline V gene lookup returns CDR1 SEHNR and CDR2 FQNEAQ (reference sequence). The CDR3 region has the DNA TGTGCCAGCAGCTTAGGAGGTGTTAGGGGTGCCGAGCAGTACTTC. Translated, it gives CASSLGGVRGAEQYF.